The subject of this entry is one TCR beta chain. Antigen: not known. Measured with immunoSEQ multiplex PCR; TCRdb has only the in-frame clones, and not every one. The data show fewer than 400,000 clones, 70% to 90% seen once. This sample was included in a study of Ad26.COV2.S vaccination and SARS-CoV-2 variants. Points from the study as a whole: Spike-specific TCR breadth in vaccine recipients exceeded that seen in placebo recipients. The authors reported substantial breadth in spike-specific CD8+ and CD4+ T cell responses after vaccination.

Treatment denoted: some 20 received Ad26.COV2.S at low or high dose, single or two shots; about 5 received placebo; per-sample allocation not given. The investigators took samples on day 63 after the first vaccine or placebo injection. Specimen: peripheral blood, collected in a trial of Ad26.COV2.S vaccine versus placebo. This clonotype was obtained from a person aged 18-65 years who received the Ad26.COV2.S COVID-19 vaccine or a placebo.

The CDR3 spells CASSGDRANTEAFF. DNA for the CDR3: TGTGCCAGCAGTGGGGACAGGGCGAACACTGAAGCTTTCTTT. This chain uses TRBV11-1 with TRBJ1-1; 9 bases fit TRBD1. Germline assignment: CDR1 SGHAT and CDR2 FQDESV (reference sequence). The V segment lost 6 bases and the J segment 1 base; nucleotides outside the gene matches: 3. There are 14 residues in the CDR3.